A few counts support the clone carrying this T cell receptor beta chain. What it recognizes is unknown. This sample was taken from a study of identical twins. Healthy Caucasians were all of the donors. Germline V lookup: CDR1 SGHKS, CDR2 YYEKEE (reference sequence). V shed 3 bases and J shed 6 bases, with 18 bases lying between them. The CDR3 loop spans 15 amino acids. Unique molecular identifiers were present on the cDNA, which also gained a universal primer site by template switching. MiXCR, applied by TCRdb to the 5' RACE reads, yields one record per CDR3 protein. The sample holds about 690,000 distinct CDR3 sequences, approximately 6.1% seen once. Study-wide findings and caveats: Recombination models fit unrelated individuals' TCR alpha sharing but underestimated twins'. Abundant cord blood beta clonotypes carried fewer insertions; memory repertoires showed none.

The chain uses TRBV5-5 and TRBJ1-1; weak D call: TRBD1 (5 bases). This clonotype was obtained from a man aged 18 to 29 in good health. Sequenced: naive T cells sorted from blood. As DNA, the CDR3 is TGTGCCAGCAGCTCCTCCGGGGCCGCCGCTTCTGAAGCTTTCTTT. The encoded protein is CASSSSGAAASEAFF.